One and the same sample provided the 19 T cell receptor beta chains below, sequenced in a study of blood T cells in healthy people across ages. A sample-barcoded 5' primer and a J-beta primer mix were used in a second PCR of roughly 6 to 11 cycles. One entry per CDR3 protein results from TCRdb running MiXCR on the 5' RACE reads. The table shows 1.5 million to 2 million distinct CDR3 sequences, with 40% to 55% occurring only once. The sample consisted of blood. The receptors were gathered from a woman in her thirties or forties in good health.

In its sample, this clonotype was seen a few times. J is TRBJ1-5 and V is TRBV27; D is uncertain. Trimming removed 8 bases at V and 1 base at J, with 12 bases between. The CDR3 runs 14 residues. Germline CDR1 MNHEY, CDR2 SMNVEV (reference sequence). CDR3 loop: CASSLGLSNQPQHF. DNA of the CDR3: TGTGCCAGCTCACTCGGACTGAGCAATCAGCCCCAGCATTTT.

The chain uses TRBV5-1 and TRBJ2-1; perhaps TRBD2 as D (6 bases). Trimming took 5 bases from V and 6 from J, leaving 21 bases between them. The CDR3 has 16 amino acids. Germline loops: CDR1 SGHRS, CDR2 YFSETQ. The CDR3 sequence is CASSMKTGSGGNEQFF. The CDR3 DNA reads as TGCGCCAGCAGTATGAAGACCGGGAGTGGGGGCAATGAGCAGTTCTTC.

The chain couples TRBV5-1 to TRBJ1-4, with 7 bases lining up with TRBD1. The CDR3 covers 18 residues. Germline V gene lookup returns CDR1 SGHRS and CDR2 YFSETQ. The J segment lost 0 bases and the V segment lost 4 bases, leaving 12 bases of the junction unmatched. The CDR3 DNA sequence: TGCGCCAGCAGCCACTCCCTTGGGCAGGGGGCAACTAATGAAAAACTGTTTTTT. Its protein product is CASSHSLGQGATNEKLFF. Drawing the rest from reference TRBV5-1 and TRBJ1-4, the complete variable domain is KAGVTQTPRYLIKTRGQQVTLSCSPISGHRSVSWYQQTPGQGLQFLFEYFSETQRNKGNFPGRFSGRQFSNSRSEMNVSTLELGDSALYLCASSHSLGQGATNEKLFFGSGTQLSVL.

This chain joins TRBV25-1 and TRBJ2-4; tentatively, D is TRBD1 or TRBD2 (5 bases each). Germline V gene lookup returns CDR1 MGHDK and CDR2 SYGVNS. The ends were cut back, 2 bases at V and 5 bases at J, with 10 bases in the middle. The length of the CDR3 is 14 residues. The CDR3 DNA follows: TGTGCCAGCAGTGAAGGGGGATGGCAAAACATTCAGTACTTC. Protein: CASSEGGWQNIQYF.

This clonotype has just a few counts. This chain uses TRBV29-1 with TRBJ2-1, with D hard to call. V was shortened by 4 bases and J by 0 bases, with 13 bases between the two germline ends. Per germline, CDR1 SQVTM and CDR2 ANQGSEA. The CDR3 length is 15 residues. CDR3: CSVVGSAASYNEQFF. The CDR3 DNA reads TGCAGCGTTGTAGGGTCCGCCGCCTCCTACAATGAGCAGTTCTTC.

The gene calls are TRBV7-2 and TRBJ2-4; D may be TRBD1 (6 bases). This CDR3 comprises 13 residues. V lost 0 bases and J lost 13, with 13 bases in between. Per the germline V gene, CDR1 is SGHTA and CDR2 is FQGNSA. CDR3: CASSLAGLRGQYF. Written as DNA, the CDR3 is TGTGCCAGCAGCTTAGCAGGGTTAAGGGGGCAGTACTTC. The complete variable domain, with remaining parts taken from reference TRBV7-2 and TRBJ2-4, reads GAGVSQSPSNKVTEKGKDVELRCDPISGHTALYWYRQSLGQGLEFLIYFQGNSAPDKSGLPSDRFSAERTGGSVSTLTIQRTQQEDSAVYLCASSLAGLRGQYFGAGTRLSVL.

This chain joins TRBV7-9 and TRBJ2-3, with TRBD2 matching over 11 bases. Germline V gene data show CDR1 as SEHNR and CDR2 as FQNEAQ (reference sequence). V lost 0 bases to trimming and J lost 4 bases; unmatched junction nucleotides: 6. The CDR3 length is 17 residues. This CDR3 reads CASSLAVTSGASDTQYF. For the CDR3, the DNA is TGTGCCAGCAGCTTAGCGGTGACTAGCGGGGCTTCAGATACGCAGTATTTT.

The rearrangement uses TRBV20-1 and TRBJ1-2; D gene uncertain. V lost 0 bases to trimming and J lost 4 bases, with 9 bases between them. The CDR3 has 13 residues. Per the germline V gene, CDR1 is DFQATT and CDR2 is SNEGSKA (reference sequence). CDR3 in amino acids: CSARDSSVYGYTF. The CDR3 coding sequence is TGCAGTGCTAGAGATTCTTCAGTCTATGGCTACACCTTC.

The chain carries TRBV20-1 and TRBJ2-1; D tentatively reads TRBD1 or TRBD2 (6 bases each). CDR1 and CDR2 (germline): DFQATT, SNEGSKA (reference sequence). V lost 4 bases to trimming and J lost 7 bases, with 11 bases between them. This CDR3 has 12 residues. The CDR3 coding sequence is TGCAGTGCTATCGGGGGCCGAAATGAGCAGTTCTTC. It encodes CSAIGGRNEQFF.

The CDR3 is CASSQETGVDTEAFF. In DNA, the CDR3 is TGTGCCAGCAGCCAAGAGACGGGGGTGGACACTGAAGCTTTCTTT. This chain connects TRBV3-1 to TRBJ1-1, with D possibly matching TRBD1 (5 bases). This CDR3 contains 15 residues. V lost 0 bases to trimming and J lost 3 bases, with 11 bases between them. The germline CDR1 and CDR2 sequences are LGHDT and YNNKEL (reference sequence).

The chain links TRBV4-1 to TRBJ2-1, with D possibly TRBD1 on 5 matching bases. The V gene lost 1 base and the J gene lost 4 bases, with 11 bases spanning the gap. In germline, CDR1 is MGHRA, CDR2 YSYEKL. This CDR3 contains 15 residues. CDR3 DNA: TGCGCCAGCAGCCAAGTGGTCTCAGGGTACAATGAGCAGTTCTTC. Translation: CASSQVVSGYNEQFF.

J is TRBJ1-1 and V is TRBV29-1; D gene uncertain. This CDR3 has 15 amino acids. From germline, CDR1 is SQVTM and CDR2 ANQGSEA. The V end was cut by 6 bases, the J end by 0 bases, with 17 bases between. The CDR3 DNA sequence: TGCAGCGTCGGTCCCCAGGTCGTAATGAACACTGAAGCTTTCTTT. It specifies CSVGPQVVMNTEAFF.

J is TRBJ1-2 and V is TRBV20-1, with TRBD1 identical over 8 bases. Germline assignment: CDR1 DFQATT and CDR2 SNEGSKA (reference sequence). The CDR3 totals 13 residues. Losses at the gene ends were 3 bases for V and 4 bases for J; bases not matched to a gene: 4. CDR3 loop: CSARGGTGYGYTF. The CDR3 bases are TGCAGTGCTAGGGGCGGGACAGGCTATGGCTACACCTTC.

This sequence joins TRBV6-1 and TRBJ2-5; a weak D match, TRBD2 (6 bases). The CDR3 covers 15 residues. The germline V gene has CDR1 MNHNS and CDR2 SASEGT. The V gene lost 1 base and the J gene lost 11 bases, with 20 bases spanning the gap. The CDR3 DNA is TGTGCCAGCAGTGAAGTGGGGGGTCAGTACAATGAGCAGTACTTC. Amino acids: CASSEVGGQYNEQYF.

This clonotype was detected a few times. This chain links TRBV15 with TRBJ2-3; D gene ambiguous. CDR1 and CDR2 (germline): LNHNV, YYDKDF (reference sequence). The CDR3 has 16 residues. The V and J ends lost 0 bases and 1 base respectively, with 11 bases between them. CDR3 DNA: TGTGCCACCAGCAGAGAACCCTCCTCTGGCACAGATACGCAGTATTTT. Protein sequence: CATSREPSSGTDTQYF. Full variable domain (remainder filled in from reference TRBV15 and TRBJ2-3): DAMVIQNPRYQVTQFGKPVTLSCSQTLNHNVMYWYQQKSSQAPKLLFHYYDKDFNNEADTPDNFQSRRPNTSFCFLDIRSPGLGDTAMYLCATSREPSSGTDTQYFGPGTRLTVL.

CDR3 sequence: CASSLTGTPNQPQHF. The CDR3 coding sequence is TGTGCCAGCAGTCTCACAGGAACCCCCAATCAGCCCCAGCATTTT. V and J are TRBV28 and TRBJ1-5; D perhaps matches TRBD1 (5 bases). In germline, CDR1 is MDHEN, CDR2 SYDVKM. The CDR3 runs to 15 residues. V shed 5 bases and J shed 3 bases, with 14 bases lying between them.

The V and J genes are TRBV7-2 and TRBJ2-7, with D possibly being TRBD1 (5 bases). The germline V and J ends were trimmed by 3 bases and 7 bases, with 13 bases remaining between them. The CDR3 has 13 residues. CDR1 and CDR2 (germline): SGHTA, FQGNSA. The DNA of the CDR3 is TGTGCCAGCAGCTTTGACAGTCTGTGGGAGCAGTACTTC. Amino acids: CASSFDSLWEQYF.

The rearrangement uses TRBV4-3 and TRBJ2-3; 9 nucleotides line up with TRBD2. CDR1 is LGHNA and CDR2 is YSLEER in the germline V gene. V lost 3 bases, J lost 2 bases, and 9 bases stayed unmatched. CDR3 size: 17 residues. The CDR3 region has the DNA TGCGCCAGCAGCCAGGAACCCCTAGCGGGGATCACAGATACGCAGTATTTT. Protein: CASSQEPLAGITDTQYF.

The gene calls are TRBV5-1 and TRBJ2-5; the match to TRBD1 covers 7 bases. The CDR3 sequence is 14 residues long. J lost 4 bases, V lost 5 bases, and 8 bases had no gene match. CDR1 is SGHRS, CDR2 YFSETQ, per germline. CDR3 amino acids: CASRNGQVIETQYF. CDR3 DNA sequence: TGCGCCAGCAGAAACGGACAGGTTATAGAGACCCAGTACTTC.